One and the same sample provided the 8 T cell receptor beta chains below, sequenced in a study of OX40 agonist ivuxolimab in advanced cancers. The repertoire was sequenced with immunoSEQ multiplex PCR; TCRdb's copy has only in-frame clones and lacks some. The sample consists of tens of thousands of clones, roughly 88% of them appearing once. This specimen consisted of CD4+ or CD8+ T cells sorted from blood, obtained in a trial of the OX40 agonist ivuxolimab. All receptors derive from an adult with an advanced solid tumor such as melanoma, head and neck, liver or kidney cancer.

The rearrangement uses TRBV11-3 and TRBJ2-3, with D possibly being TRBD1 (6 bases). CDR3 size: 17 residues. Between the trimmed V and J ends, which lost 3 bases and 2 bases, there was a span of 18 bases. Germline V gene lookup returns CDR1 SGHNT and CDR2 YENEEA. The CDR3 here is CASSLDSLGYNTDTQYF. As DNA, the CDR3 is TGTGCCAGCAGCTTGGACAGTTTAGGGTACAACACAGATACGCAGTATTTT. The whole variable domain, remainder taken from reference TRBV11-3 and TRBJ2-3, is EAGVVQSPRYKIIEKKQPVAFWCNPISGHNTLYWYLQNLGQGPELLIRYENEEAVDDSQLPKDRFSAERLKGVDSTLKIQPAELGDSAVYLCASSLDSLGYNTDTQYFGPGTRLTVL.

The CDR3 nucleotides read TGTGCCAGTTCGGAGACCCAGTACTTC. It is translated as CASSETQYF. This chain uses TRBV19 with TRBJ2-5, with no clear D. The germline gives CDR1 LNHDA, CDR2 SQIVND (reference sequence). Trimming stripped 8 bases from V and 5 bases from J, with 3 bases between. This CDR3 is 9 amino acids long.

The chain has TRBV28 and TRBJ2-5, with D possibly TRBD1 on 6 matching bases. The CDR3 totals 13 residues. CDR1 is MDHEN and CDR2 is SYDVKM in the germline V gene. V was cut by 5 bases and J by 5 bases, with 12 bases left in between. The CDR3 coding sequence is TGTGCCAGCAGTGAACAGGGTCGTGAGACCCAGTACTTC. Protein: CASSEQGRETQYF.

The chain joins TRBV28 to TRBJ1-1; no clear D gene. CDR1 and CDR2 from the germline V gene are MDHEN and SYDVKM. Trimming cost V 6 bases and J 8 bases, with 16 bases left between them. This CDR3 is 13 amino acids long. CDR3 bases: TGTGCCAGCAGGAGAGGTGGGTCAGTGGAAGCTTTCTTT. Its protein is CASRRGGSVEAFF. Based on the CDR3 plus reference TRBV28 and TRBJ1-1, the full variable domain is DVKVTQSSRYLVKRTGEKVFLECVQDMDHENMFWYRQDPGLGLRLIYFSYDVKMKEKGDIPEGYSVSREKKERFSLILESASTNQTSMYLCASRRGGSVEAFFGQGTRLTVV.

This clone was seen only once. The V and J genes are TRBV19 and TRBJ2-3; either TRBD1 or TRBD2 may fit D (6 bases each). The V end lost 3 bases, the J end lost 4 bases, and 14 bases lay between the germline ends. This CDR3 is built from 15 residues. Germline loops: CDR1 LNHDA, CDR2 SQIVND (reference sequence). Here the CDR3 DNA reads TGTGCCAGTAGTATTGGGGGCAGGGAGGCAGATACGCAGTATTTT. Its translation is CASSIGGREADTQYF.

V usage is TRBV7-9 and J usage is TRBJ2-2; no firm D call. Trimming removed 3 bases from V and 0 bases from J, with 8 bases in between. Germline CDR1 is SEHNR and CDR2 is FQNEAQ (reference sequence). This CDR3 region has 15 residues. CDR3 in DNA: TGTGCCAGCAGCTTGGGCGGAACGAACACCGGGGAGCTGTTTTTT. Protein product: CASSLGGTNTGELFF.

The V gene is TRBV11-3, the J gene TRBJ2-2; D uncertain. Germline CDR1 SGHNT, CDR2 YENEEA. The CDR3 runs to 14 residues. V was shortened by 8 bases and J by 0 bases, with 10 bases between the two germline ends. CDR3 sequence reads: CASSEYPNTGELFF. CDR3 nucleotides: TGTGCCAGCTCCGAATACCCGAACACCGGGGAGCTGTTTTTT.

Note on this clone: A read error may account for a junction end that differs from germline. This chain joins TRBV7-7 and TRBJ2-3, with 8 bases matching TRBD1. The germline V gene encodes CDR1 SSHAT and CDR2 FNYEAQ (reference sequence). CDR3 length: 17 residues. CDR3 sequence (DNA): TGTGCTAGCAGCCCTCTGACAGGGGATATCCTTGCAGATACGCAGTATTTT. This encodes CASSPLTGDILADTQYF.